This T cell receptor beta chain was recovered during a study of blood T cell repertoires in COVID-19. Study at large: Some COVID-19 samples were acute and others convalescent; all came from the United States, Italy and Spain.

Source study methods: Reference gene primer amplification gave estimated nucleated cell counts. Libraries were prepared by immunoSEQ multiplex PCR; TCRdb keeps only in-frame clonotypes and omits some of them. That table furnishes V, J and clone size, whereas the DNA furnished D and trimming. The data contain 150,000 to 190,000 clones, 76% of them singletons. The CDR3 contains 14 residues. V lost 7 bases to trimming and J lost 0 bases, with 12 bases between them. Germline values: CDR1 LNHDA, CDR2 SQIVND (reference sequence). The sequence was collected from a woman aged 80 or over with acute or convalescent COVID-19. Input material: peripheral blood. The chain links TRBV19 to TRBJ1-1; perhaps TRBD1 as D (6 bases). CDR3 sequence (DNA): TGTGCCAGTAACGGACAGACCATGAACACTGAAGCTTTCTTT. This encodes CASNGQTMNTEAFF.